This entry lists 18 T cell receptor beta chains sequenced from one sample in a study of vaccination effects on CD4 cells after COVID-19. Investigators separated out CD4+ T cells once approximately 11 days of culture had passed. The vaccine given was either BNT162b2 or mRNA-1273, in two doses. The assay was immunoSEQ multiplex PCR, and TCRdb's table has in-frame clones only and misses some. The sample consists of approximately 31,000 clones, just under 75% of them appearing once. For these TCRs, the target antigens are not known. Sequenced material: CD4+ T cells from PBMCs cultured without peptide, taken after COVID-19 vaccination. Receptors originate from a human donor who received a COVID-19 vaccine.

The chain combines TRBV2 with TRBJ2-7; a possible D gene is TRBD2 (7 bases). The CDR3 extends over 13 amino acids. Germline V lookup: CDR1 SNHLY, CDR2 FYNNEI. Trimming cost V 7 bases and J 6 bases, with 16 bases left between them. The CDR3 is CASNQQGGGEQYF. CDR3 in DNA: TGTGCCAGCAACCAACAGGGAGGGGGCGAGCAGTACTTC.

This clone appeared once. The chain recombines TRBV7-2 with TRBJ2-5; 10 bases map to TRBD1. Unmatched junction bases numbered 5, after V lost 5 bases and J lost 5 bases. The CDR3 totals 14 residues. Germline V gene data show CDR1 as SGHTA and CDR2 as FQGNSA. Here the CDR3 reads CASSATGGRETQYF. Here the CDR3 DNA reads TGTGCCAGCAGCGCGACAGGGGGCCGGGAGACCCAGTACTTC.

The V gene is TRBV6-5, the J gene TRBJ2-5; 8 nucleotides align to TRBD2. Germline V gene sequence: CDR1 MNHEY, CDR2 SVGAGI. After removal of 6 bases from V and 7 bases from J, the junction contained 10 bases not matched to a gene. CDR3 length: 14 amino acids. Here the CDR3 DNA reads TGTGCCAGCAGAGAGCGGGGGCCCTGGGGGACCCAGTACTTC. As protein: CASRERGPWGTQYF.

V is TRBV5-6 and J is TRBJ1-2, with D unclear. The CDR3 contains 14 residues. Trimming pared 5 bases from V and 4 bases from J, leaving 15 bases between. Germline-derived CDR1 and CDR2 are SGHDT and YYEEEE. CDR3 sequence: CASRPLRQIYGYTF. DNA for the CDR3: TGTGCCAGCAGGCCCCTGCGGCAGATCTATGGCTACACCTTC.

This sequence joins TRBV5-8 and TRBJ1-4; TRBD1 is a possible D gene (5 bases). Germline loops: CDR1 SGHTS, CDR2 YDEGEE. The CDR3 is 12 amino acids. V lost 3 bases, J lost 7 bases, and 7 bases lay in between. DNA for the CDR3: TGTGCCAGCAGCTGGGACGGTGAAAAACTGTTTTTT. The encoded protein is CASSWDGEKLFF.

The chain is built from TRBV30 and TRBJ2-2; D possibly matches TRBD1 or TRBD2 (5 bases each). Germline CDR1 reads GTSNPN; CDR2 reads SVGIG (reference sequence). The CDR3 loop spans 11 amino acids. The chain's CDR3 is CGGAEAGELFF. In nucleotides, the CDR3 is TGTGGAGGGGCCGAGGCCGGGGAGCTGTTTTTT.

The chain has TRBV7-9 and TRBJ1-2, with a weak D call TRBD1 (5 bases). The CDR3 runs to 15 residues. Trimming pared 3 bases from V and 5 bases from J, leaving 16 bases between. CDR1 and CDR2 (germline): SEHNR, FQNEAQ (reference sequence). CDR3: CASSFGAAGNYGYTF. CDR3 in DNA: TGTGCCAGCAGCTTCGGGGCAGCGGGAAATTATGGCTACACCTTC.

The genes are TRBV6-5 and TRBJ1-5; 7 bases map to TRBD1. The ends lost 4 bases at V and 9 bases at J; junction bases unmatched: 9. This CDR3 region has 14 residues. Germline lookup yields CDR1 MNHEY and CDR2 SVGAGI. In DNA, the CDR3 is TGTGCCAGCAGTTTCGGCAGGGGGGTAGGGCCCCAGCATTTT. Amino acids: CASSFGRGVGPQHF.

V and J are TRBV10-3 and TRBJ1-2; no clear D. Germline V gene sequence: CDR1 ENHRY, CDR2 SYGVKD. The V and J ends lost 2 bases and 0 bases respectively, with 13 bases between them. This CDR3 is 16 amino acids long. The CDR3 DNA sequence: TGTGCCATCAGTGAGAGCTCCCCGCCCGCTAACTATGGCTACACCTTC. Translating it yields CAISESSPPANYGYTF.

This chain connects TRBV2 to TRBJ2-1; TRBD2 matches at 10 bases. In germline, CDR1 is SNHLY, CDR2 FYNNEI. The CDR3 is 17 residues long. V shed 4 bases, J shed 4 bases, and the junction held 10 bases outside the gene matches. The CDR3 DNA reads TGTGCCAGCAGTGCCGACGTAGCGGGAGGACCTTACAATGAGCAGTTCTTC. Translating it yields CASSADVAGGPYNEQFF.

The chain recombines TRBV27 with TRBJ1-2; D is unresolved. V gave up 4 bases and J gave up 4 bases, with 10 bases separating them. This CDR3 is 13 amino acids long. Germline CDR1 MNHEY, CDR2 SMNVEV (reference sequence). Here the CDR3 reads CASSWNSGYGYTF. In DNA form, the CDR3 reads TGTGCCAGCAGTTGGAACAGCGGCTATGGCTACACCTTC.

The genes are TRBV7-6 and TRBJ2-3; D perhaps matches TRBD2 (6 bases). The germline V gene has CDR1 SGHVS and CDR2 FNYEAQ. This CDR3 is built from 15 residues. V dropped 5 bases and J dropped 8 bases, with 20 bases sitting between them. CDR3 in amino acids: CASSVGGTGTATQYF. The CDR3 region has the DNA TGTGCCAGCAGCGTAGGAGGGACTGGGACTGCTACGCAGTATTTT.

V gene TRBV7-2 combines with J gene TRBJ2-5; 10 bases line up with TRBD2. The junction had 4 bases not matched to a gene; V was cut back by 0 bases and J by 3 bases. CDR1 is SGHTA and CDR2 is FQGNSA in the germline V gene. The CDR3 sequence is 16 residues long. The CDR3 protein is CASSLAVLAGKETQYF. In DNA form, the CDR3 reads TGTGCCAGCAGCTTAGCAGTACTAGCGGGGAAAGAGACCCAGTACTTC.

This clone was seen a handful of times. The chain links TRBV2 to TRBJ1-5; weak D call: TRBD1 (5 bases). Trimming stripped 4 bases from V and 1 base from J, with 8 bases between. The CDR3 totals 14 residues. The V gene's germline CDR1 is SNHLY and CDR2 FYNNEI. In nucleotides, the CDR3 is TGTGCCAGCAGTGCCGGGGCGAGCAATCAGCCCCAGCATTTT. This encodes CASSAGASNQPQHF. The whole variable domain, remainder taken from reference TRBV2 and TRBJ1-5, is EPEVTQTPSHQVTQMGQEVILRCVPISNHLYFYWYRQILGQKVEFLVSFYNNEISEKSEIFDDQFSVERPDGSNFTLKIRSTKLEDSAMYFCASSAGASNQPQHFGDGTRLSIL.

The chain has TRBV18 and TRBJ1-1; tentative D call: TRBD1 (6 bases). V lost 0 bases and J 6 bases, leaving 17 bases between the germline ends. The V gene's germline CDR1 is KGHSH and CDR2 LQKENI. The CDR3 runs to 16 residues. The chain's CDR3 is CASSPPFKNRAAEAFF. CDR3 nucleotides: TGTGCCAGCTCACCACCGTTTAAAAACAGGGCCGCTGAAGCTTTCTTT.

The CDR3 sequence is CAWTGPASLTSTNEKLFF. The CDR3 nucleotides are TGTGCCTGGACAGGGCCGGCAAGCCTGACTTCAACTAATGAAAAACTGTTTTTT. The V and J genes are TRBV30 and TRBJ1-4; tentatively, D is TRBD1 (5 bases). The V gene lost 4 bases and the J gene lost 0 bases, with 21 bases spanning the gap. The CDR3 length is 18 residues. Germline V CDR1 and CDR2: GTSNPN, SVGIG (reference sequence).

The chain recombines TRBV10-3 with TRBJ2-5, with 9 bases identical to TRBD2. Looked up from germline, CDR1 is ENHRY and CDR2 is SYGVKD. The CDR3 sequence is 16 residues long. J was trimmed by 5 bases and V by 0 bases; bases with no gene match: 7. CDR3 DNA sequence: TGTGCCATCAGTGAGTCCCCGCGGGGGGGCCGGGAGACCCAGTACTTC. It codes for CAISESPRGGRETQYF.

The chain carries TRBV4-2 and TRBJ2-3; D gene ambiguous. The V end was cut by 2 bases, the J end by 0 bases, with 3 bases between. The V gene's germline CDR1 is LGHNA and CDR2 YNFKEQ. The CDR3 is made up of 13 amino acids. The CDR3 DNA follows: TGTGCCAGCAGCCAACGCAGCACAGATACGCAGTATTTT. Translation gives CASSQRSTDTQYF.